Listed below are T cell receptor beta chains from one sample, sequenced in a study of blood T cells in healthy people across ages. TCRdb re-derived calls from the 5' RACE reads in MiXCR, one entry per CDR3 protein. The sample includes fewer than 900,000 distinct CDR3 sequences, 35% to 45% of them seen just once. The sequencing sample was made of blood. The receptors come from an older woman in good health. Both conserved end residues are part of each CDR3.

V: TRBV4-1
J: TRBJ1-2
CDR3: CASSPDRGRDGYTF

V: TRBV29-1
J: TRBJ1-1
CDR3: CSVEPYRGQAFF

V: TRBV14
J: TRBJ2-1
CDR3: CASSQGYTGVTAYNEQFF

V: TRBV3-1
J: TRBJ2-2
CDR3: CASSLRRGRTGELFF

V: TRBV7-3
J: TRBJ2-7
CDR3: CASSLRSGAPSSYNEQYF

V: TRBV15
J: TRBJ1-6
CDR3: CATSRDRQENSPLHF

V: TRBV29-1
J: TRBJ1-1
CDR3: CSVQLGTENTEAFF

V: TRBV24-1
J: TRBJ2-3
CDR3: CATGQGWADTQYF

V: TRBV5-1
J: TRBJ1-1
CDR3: CASSLEGGTEAFF

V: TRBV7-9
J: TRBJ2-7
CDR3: CASSLGGPFYEQYF

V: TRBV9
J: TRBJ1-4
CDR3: CASSALPEGTNEKLFF

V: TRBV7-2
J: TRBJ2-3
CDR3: CASSVVRLTDTQYF

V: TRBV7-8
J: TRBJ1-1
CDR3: CASTKGRGNTEAFF

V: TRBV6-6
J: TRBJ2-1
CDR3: CASSYGVAGGEQFF

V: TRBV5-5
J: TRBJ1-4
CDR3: CASSLDIRATNEKLFF

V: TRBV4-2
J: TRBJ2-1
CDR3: CASSQDVSGGGSGPLEQFF

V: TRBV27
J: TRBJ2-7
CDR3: CASSLQGSSPYEQYF

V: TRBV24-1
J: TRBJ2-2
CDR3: CASARGGTTGELFF

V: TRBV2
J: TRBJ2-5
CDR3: CASSETGGLQETQYF

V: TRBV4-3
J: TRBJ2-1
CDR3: CASSQEGQRYNEQFF

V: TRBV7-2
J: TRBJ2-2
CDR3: CASSLYNSGELFF

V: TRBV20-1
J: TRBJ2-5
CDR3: CSAEASNQETQYF

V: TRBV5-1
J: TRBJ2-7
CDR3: CASSWAGQEYEQYF

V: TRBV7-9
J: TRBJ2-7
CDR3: CASSFRTSGSSYEQYF